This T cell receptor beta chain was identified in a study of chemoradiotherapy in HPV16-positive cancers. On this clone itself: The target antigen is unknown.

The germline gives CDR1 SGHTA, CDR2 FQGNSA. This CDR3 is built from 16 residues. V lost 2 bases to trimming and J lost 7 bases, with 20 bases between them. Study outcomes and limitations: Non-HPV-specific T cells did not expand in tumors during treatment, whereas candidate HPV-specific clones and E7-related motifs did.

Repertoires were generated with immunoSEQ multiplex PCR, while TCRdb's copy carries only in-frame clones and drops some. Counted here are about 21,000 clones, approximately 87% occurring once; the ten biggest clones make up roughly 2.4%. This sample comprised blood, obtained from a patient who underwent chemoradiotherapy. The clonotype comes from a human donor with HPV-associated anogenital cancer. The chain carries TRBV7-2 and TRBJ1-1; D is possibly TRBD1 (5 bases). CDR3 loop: CASSLLSGAPFGEAFF. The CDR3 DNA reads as TGTGCCAGCAGCTTATTATCCGGGGCCCCGTTCGGTGAAGCTTTCTTT.